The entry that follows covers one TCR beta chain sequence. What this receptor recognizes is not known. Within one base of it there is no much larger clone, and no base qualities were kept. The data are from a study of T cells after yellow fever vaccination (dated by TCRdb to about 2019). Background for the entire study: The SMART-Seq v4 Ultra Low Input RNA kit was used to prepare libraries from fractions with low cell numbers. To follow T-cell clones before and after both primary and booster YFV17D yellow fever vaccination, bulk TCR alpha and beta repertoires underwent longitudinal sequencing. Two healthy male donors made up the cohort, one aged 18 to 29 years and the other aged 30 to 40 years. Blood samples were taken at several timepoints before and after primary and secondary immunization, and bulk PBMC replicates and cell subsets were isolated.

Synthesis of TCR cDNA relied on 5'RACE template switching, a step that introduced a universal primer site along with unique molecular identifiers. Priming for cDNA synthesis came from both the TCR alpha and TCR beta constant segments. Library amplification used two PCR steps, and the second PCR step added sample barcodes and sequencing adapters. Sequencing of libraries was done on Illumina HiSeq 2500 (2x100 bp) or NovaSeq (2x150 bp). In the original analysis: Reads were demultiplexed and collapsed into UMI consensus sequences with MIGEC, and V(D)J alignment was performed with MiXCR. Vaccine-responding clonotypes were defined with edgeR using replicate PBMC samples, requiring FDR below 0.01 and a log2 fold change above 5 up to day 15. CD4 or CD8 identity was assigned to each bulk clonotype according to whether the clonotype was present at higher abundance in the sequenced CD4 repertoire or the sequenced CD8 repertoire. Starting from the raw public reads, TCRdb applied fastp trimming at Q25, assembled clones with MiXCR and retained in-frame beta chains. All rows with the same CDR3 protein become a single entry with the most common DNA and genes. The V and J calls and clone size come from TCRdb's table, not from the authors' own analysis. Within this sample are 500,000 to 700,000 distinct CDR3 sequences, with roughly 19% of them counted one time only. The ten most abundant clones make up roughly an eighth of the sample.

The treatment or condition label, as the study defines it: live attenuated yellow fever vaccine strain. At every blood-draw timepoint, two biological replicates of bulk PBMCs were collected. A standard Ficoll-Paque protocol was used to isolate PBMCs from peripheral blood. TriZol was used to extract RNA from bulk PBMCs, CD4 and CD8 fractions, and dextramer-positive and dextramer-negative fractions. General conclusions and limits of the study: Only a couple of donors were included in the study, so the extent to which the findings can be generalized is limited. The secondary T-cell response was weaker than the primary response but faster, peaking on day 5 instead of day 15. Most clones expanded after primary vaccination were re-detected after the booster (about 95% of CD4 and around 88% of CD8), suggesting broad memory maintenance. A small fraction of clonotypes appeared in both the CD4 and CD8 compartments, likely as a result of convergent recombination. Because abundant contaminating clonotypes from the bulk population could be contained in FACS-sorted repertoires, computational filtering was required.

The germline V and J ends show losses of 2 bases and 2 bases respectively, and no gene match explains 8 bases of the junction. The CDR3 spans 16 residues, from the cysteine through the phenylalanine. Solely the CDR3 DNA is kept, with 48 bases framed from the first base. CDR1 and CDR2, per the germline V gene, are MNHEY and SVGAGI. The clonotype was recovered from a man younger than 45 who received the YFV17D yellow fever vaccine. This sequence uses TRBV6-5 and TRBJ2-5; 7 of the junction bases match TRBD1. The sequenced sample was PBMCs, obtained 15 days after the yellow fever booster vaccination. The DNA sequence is TGTGCCAGCAGTTACGGGGCCGGGACAGAGCAAGAGACCCAGTACTTC. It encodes CASSYGAGTEQETQYF.